This T cell receptor (beta chain) originates from a study of blood T cell repertoires in COVID-19. From germline, CDR1 is LGHDT and CDR2 YNNKEL (reference sequence). V was trimmed by 4 bases and J by 0 bases, leaving 13 bases between them. The CDR3 runs to 15 residues. The data were produced by immunoSEQ multiplex PCR, yet TCRdb's version contains in-frame clones alone and is incomplete. The sample consists of 200,000 to 300,000 clones, about 82% of them appearing once. Input material: PBMCs or T cells enriched from blood (not recorded which). V and J are TRBV3-1 (or the pseudogene TRBV3-2) and TRBJ2-7; D not resolved. The receptor was derived from a woman aged 50 to 65 who had recovered from COVID-19. The CDR3 sequence: CASSPRMRSSYEQYF. For the CDR3, the DNA is TGTGCCAGCAGCCCCCGCATGAGGAGCTCCTACGAGCAGTACTTC.